The 20 T cell receptor beta chains below all came from one sample that was sequenced in a study of regulatory T cells in long-lasting Graves disease. Both iRepertoire HTBI primers and Arm-PCR of CDR3 regions were used to build the TCR beta libraries. TCRdb independently ran MiXCR on the multiplex PCR reads; one entry per CDR3 protein. This table has 700,000 or so distinct CDR3 sequences, about 30% appearing once. Time point of the sample: persistent/refractory GD, antithyroid drugs over 5 years with positive TRAb. PBMC RNA was the source of the TCR library. Material: peripheral blood mononuclear cells (PBMCs), obtained when the disease was refractory, from a patient treated with antithyroid drugs. These receptors originate from a female donor with Graves disease.

This clonotype was observed a handful of times. The chain carries TRBV7-9 and TRBJ2-2, with D perhaps TRBD1 (5 bases). Per the germline V gene, CDR1 is SEHNR and CDR2 is FQNEAQ (reference sequence). The CDR3 is 12 amino acids. V lost 5 bases, J lost 13 bases, and 14 bases lay in between. The chain's CDR3 is CASSPQVDWLFF. The CDR3 region has the DNA TGTGCCAGCAGCCCACAGGTGGATTGGCTGTTTTTT.

This clonotype was counted only a few times. The rearrangement uses TRBV7-9 and TRBJ2-7; D is perhaps TRBD1 or TRBD2 (5 bases each). The CDR3 runs 14 residues. V was cut by 5 bases and J by 1 base, with 12 bases left in between. The germline CDR1 and CDR2 sequences are SEHNR and FQNEAQ (reference sequence). The CDR3 DNA sequence: TGTGCCAGCAGCCCCGGGACGGAGTCCTACGAGCAGTACTTC. Its protein product is CASSPGTESYEQYF.

The chain employs TRBV15 and TRBJ1-1; D possibly corresponds to TRBD1 (5 bases). Germline CDR1 and CDR2: LNHNV and YYDKDF (reference sequence). The CDR3 runs 15 residues. Trimming pared 1 base from V and 1 base from J, leaving 10 bases between. The CDR3 sequence: CATSRVGGGNTEAFF. The CDR3 coding sequence is TGTGCCACCAGCAGAGTGGGGGGTGGGAACACTGAAGCTTTCTTT.

This clonotype was counted once. The chain carries TRBV6-2 or TRBV6-3 and TRBJ2-1; D uncertain. The V and J ends lost 5 bases and 10 bases respectively, with 15 bases between them. The CDR3 covers 13 residues. Per germline, CDR1 MNHEY and CDR2 SVGEGT. Here the CDR3 DNA reads TGTGCCAGCAGTAGAACCCCCCCCGGGGAGCAGTTCTTC. This translates into CASSRTPPGEQFF.

V usage is TRBV25-1 and J usage is TRBJ1-2; D may be TRBD1 (6 bases). Germline CDR1 MGHDK, CDR2 SYGVNS. V lost 0 bases, J lost 6 bases, and 11 bases lay in between. The CDR3 length is 14 residues. The CDR3 bases are TGTGCCAGCAGTGAATATGAAGCAGGGGATGGCTACACCTTC. It yields the protein CASSEYEAGDGYTF.

This clonotype was recorded many times. This rearrangement joins TRBV28 to TRBJ1-4; D is undetermined. Germline values: CDR1 MDHEN, CDR2 SYDVKM. The CDR3 has 14 amino acids. V was pared by 7 bases and J by 0 bases, with 9 bases between. CDR3 sequence (DNA): TGTGCCAGCACCCTCGGAGCAACTAATGAAAAACTGTTTTTT. This gives the protein CASTLGATNEKLFF. Variable domain in full (rest from reference TRBV28 and TRBJ1-4): DVKVTQSSRYLVKRTGEKVFLECVQDMDHENMFWYRQDPGLGLRLIYFSYDVKMKEKGDIPEGYSVSREKKERFSLILESASTNQTSMYLCASTLGATNEKLFFGSGTQLSVL.

This clonotype has a handful of counts. The chain has TRBV11-2 and TRBJ1-4; 7 positions agree with TRBD1. Germline trimming cut 5 bases from V and 2 bases from J; bases unmatched to any gene: 5. The CDR3 totals 15 residues. In germline, CDR1 is SGHAT, CDR2 FQNNGV. The CDR3 DNA reads as TGTGCCAGCAGCACCGACAGGGCTACTAATGAAAAACTGTTTTTT. This translates into CASSTDRATNEKLFF.

The V and J genes are TRBV5-5 and TRBJ2-5; D may match TRBD1 or TRBD2 (5 bases each). The germline V gene encodes CDR1 SGHKS and CDR2 YYEKEE (reference sequence). The germline V and J ends were trimmed by 0 bases and 4 bases, with 13 bases remaining between them. The CDR3 length is 15 residues. The DNA of the CDR3 is TGTGCCAGCAGCTTGGTCCAGGGAGTCGGAGAGACCCAGTACTTC. This gives the protein CASSLVQGVGETQYF.

Only a few counts were recorded for this clonotype. This chain connects TRBV5-5 to TRBJ1-1; D is ambiguous. This CDR3 spans 12 amino acids. Trimming shortened V by 5 bases and J by 8 bases, and 13 bases separated the two germline ends. The germline V gene encodes CDR1 SGHKS and CDR2 YYEKEE (reference sequence). CDR3 residues: CASRSDTGEAFF. DNA of the CDR3: TGTGCCAGCAGATCCGATACCGGGGAAGCTTTCTTT.

This clonotype was seen a few times. At one of its ends the junction is not consistent with the germline gene, which may arise from a read error. This chain uses TRBV6-1 with TRBJ1-1; perhaps TRBD1 as D (5 bases). The CDR3 runs 14 residues. The V gene's germline CDR1 is MNHNS and CDR2 SASEGT. The CDR3 bases are TGTGCCAGCAGGCCGGACAAAATGAACACTGAAGCTTCCTTT. It translates to CASRPDKMNTEASF.

The chain employs TRBV30 and TRBJ1-1; no reliable D call. The germline gives CDR1 GTSNPN, CDR2 SVGIG (reference sequence). V was cut by 2 bases and J by 1 base, with 8 bases left in between. The length of the CDR3 is 13 residues. CDR3 DNA sequence: TGTGCCTGGAGTCACAGAAGGAACACTGAAGCTTTCTTT. It encodes CAWSHRRNTEAFF.

This sequence joins TRBV6-1 and TRBJ1-2; TRBD1 is a possible D gene (5 bases). This CDR3 region has 15 residues. Germline CDR1 is MNHNS and CDR2 is SASEGT. V dropped 7 bases and J dropped 6 bases, with 21 bases sitting between them. In DNA, the CDR3 is TGTGCCAGCAACCCGGACGGGGACTGGGCGGATGGCTACACCTTC. It encodes CASNPDGDWADGYTF.

The chain recombines TRBV2 with TRBJ1-1, with D uncertain. Germline lookup yields CDR1 SNHLY and CDR2 FYNNEI. This CDR3 region has 13 residues. Between the trimmed V and J ends, which lost 6 bases and 3 bases, there was a span of 11 bases. The CDR3 sequence: CASSIDSDTEAFF. In DNA, the CDR3 is TGTGCCAGCAGCATAGACTCGGACACTGAAGCTTTCTTT.

The rearrangement uses TRBV28 and TRBJ2-7; TRBD1 matches 10 bases. Germline assignment: CDR1 MDHEN and CDR2 SYDVKM. The CDR3 sequence is 15 residues long. V dropped 5 bases and J dropped 1; count of bases not matched to a gene: 5. DNA of the CDR3: TGTGCCAGCAGTGCTGGACAGGGGGGTTCCTACGAGCAGTACTTC. It specifies CASSAGQGGSYEQYF.

This clonotype was seen a few times. The chain couples TRBV27 to TRBJ1-5; 7 positions agree with TRBD1. The CDR3 length is 16 residues. V lost 5 bases, J lost 2 bases, and 9 bases stayed unmatched. Germline V gene sequence: CDR1 MNHEY, CDR2 SMNVEV (reference sequence). CDR3 bases: TGTGCCAGCAGTGCCCAGACAGGGTATGGCAATCAGCCCCAGCATTTT. This codes for CASSAQTGYGNQPQHF.

This clonotype was detected ten times or more. The chain employs TRBV27 and TRBJ1-4; the D is unclear. The V gene's germline CDR1 is MNHEY and CDR2 SMNVEV (reference sequence). The V end was cut by 5 bases, the J end by 4 bases, with 11 bases between. There are 14 residues in the CDR3. CDR3 protein: CASSPHDVNEKLFF. The CDR3 nucleotides are TGTGCCAGCAGTCCCCACGACGTTAATGAAAAACTGTTTTTT.

This clonotype has only a few counts. The V and J genes are TRBV12-3 or TRBV12-4 and TRBJ2-2, with no clear D. V gave up 2 bases and J gave up 0 bases, with 19 bases separating them. The CDR3 covers 19 residues. The CDR3 reads CASSLPIRASQSNTGELFF. In DNA, the CDR3 is TGTGCCAGCAGTTTACCCATAAGGGCCTCGCAATCGAACACCGGGGAGCTGTTTTTT.

This clonotype was counted a few times. The chain is built from TRBV20-1 and TRBJ1-6; D unresolved. V dropped 1 base and J dropped 9 bases, with 10 bases sitting between them. From germline, CDR1 is DFQATT and CDR2 SNEGSKA (reference sequence). The CDR3 loop spans 13 amino acids. The CDR3 nucleotides read TGCAGTGCTAGAGGCCAGGATCTTTCACCCCTCCACTTT. As protein: CSARGQDLSPLHF.

The rearrangement uses TRBV2 and TRBJ2-7, with unresolved D. The CDR3 is 12 amino acids. Trimming shortened V by 6 bases and J by 6 bases, and 12 bases separated the two germline ends. Germline V lookup: CDR1 SNHLY, CDR2 FYNNEI. CDR3 region: CASRSRHCEQYF. CDR3 DNA sequence: TGTGCCAGCAGAAGTAGGCACTGCGAGCAGTACTTC.

This chain connects TRBV6-2 or TRBV6-3 to TRBJ1-6, with D possibly matching TRBD1 (5 bases). The V gene's germline CDR1 is MNHEY and CDR2 SVGEGT. V lost 0 bases and J lost 2, with 20 bases in between. This CDR3 region has 20 residues. CDR3 residues: CASSYSIPPVGGTYNSPLHF. The DNA for the CDR3 is TGTGCCAGCAGTTACTCGATCCCCCCGGTGGGGGGAACCTATAATTCACCCCTCCACTTT.